One sample yielded the 3 T cell receptor beta chains listed below, sequenced in a study of patients and donors after allogeneic stem cell transplantation. TCRdb ran MiXCR on the RT-PCR reads and lists one entry per CDR3 protein. The repertoire holds about a million distinct CDR3 sequences, with about 20% as singletons. Sequenced: blood, either unsorted or a sorted T cell fraction (not recorded which). The receptor set was obtained from a human donor who was either an allogeneic HSCT recipient or a stem cell or donor lymphocyte infusion donor (not recorded which). It is not recorded whose cells these are; they may come from a transplant donor.

J is TRBJ2-3 and V is TRBV3-1; tentative D call: TRBD2 (6 bases). Trimming pared 3 bases from V and 5 bases from J, leaving 24 bases between. The CDR3 spans 18 residues. CDR1 is LGHDT, CDR2 YNNKEL, per germline (reference sequence). The CDR3 sequence is CASSHGGMRSFTGDTQYF. The CDR3, as DNA: TGTGCCAGCAGCCACGGAGGGATGCGGAGTTTCACGGGAGATACGCAGTATTTT.

This clonotype came up a few times. This chain links TRBV6-6 with TRBJ1-1; weak D call: TRBD1 (5 bases). Germline assignment: CDR1 MNHNY and CDR2 SVGAGI (reference sequence). V lost 6 bases to trimming and J lost 9 bases, with 11 bases between them. CDR3 length equals 11 residues. Here the CDR3 reads CASRGPWQAFF. As DNA, the CDR3 is TGTGCCAGCAGGGGACCTTGGCAAGCTTTCTTT.

The V and J genes are TRBV30 and TRBJ2-3; the D gene is possibly TRBD1 (6 bases). In germline, CDR1 is GTSNPN, CDR2 SVGIG (reference sequence). This CDR3 comprises 14 residues. The V and J ends lost 3 bases and 3 bases respectively, with 13 bases between them. The CDR3 region is CAWSRIGTTDTQYF. The CDR3 DNA reads TGTGCCTGGAGCCGGATTGGGACAACAGATACGCAGTATTTT.